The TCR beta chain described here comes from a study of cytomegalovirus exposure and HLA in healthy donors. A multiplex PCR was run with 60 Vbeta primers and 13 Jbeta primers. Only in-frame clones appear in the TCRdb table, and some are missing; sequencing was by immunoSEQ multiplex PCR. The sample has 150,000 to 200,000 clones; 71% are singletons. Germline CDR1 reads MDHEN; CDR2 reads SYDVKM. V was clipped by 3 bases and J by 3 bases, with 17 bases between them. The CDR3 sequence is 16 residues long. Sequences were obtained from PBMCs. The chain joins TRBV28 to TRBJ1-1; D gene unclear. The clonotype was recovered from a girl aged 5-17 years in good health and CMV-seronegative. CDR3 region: CASSFQLTREDTEAFF. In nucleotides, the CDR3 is TGTGCCAGCAGTTTCCAACTCACTAGGGAGGACACTGAAGCTTTCTTT.